This T cell receptor beta chain was identified during a study of T-cell reconstitution after alpha-beta-depleted transplantation in children listed by TCRdb under 2016. Context from the whole study: T-cell immune reconstitution after TCRalphabeta/CD19-depleted allogeneic hematopoietic cell transplantation in children was quantitatively tracked in the study by means of TCR repertoire profiling.

Concerning this clonotype itself: No antigen is known for it. Base qualities are not recorded, but no much larger clone differs from it by a single base.

Taken with the paper, the label for time point translates to: day 60 (about 2 months) after transplantation. Per the publication, the treatment or condition label means: allogeneic hematopoietic cell transplantation with graft depleted of TCRalphabeta T cells and CD19 B cells. The children who served as transplant recipients had been given grafts of TCRalphabeta/CD19-depleted allogeneic hematopoietic cells. Inclusive of the bounding cysteine and phenylalanine, the CDR3 is 17 residues long. The retained sequence is limited to the CDR3, 51 bases, with the frame set at the first base. From V the trimming removes 6 bases and from J it removes 3 bases, while the gene matches leave 5 bases of the junction unaccounted for. As encoded in the germline V gene, CDR1 is LGHNA while CDR2 is YSLEER. The paper as a whole reports these results and caveats: In some patients, high TCRbeta diversity at day 60 was attributed to recipient T cells and intrathymic progenitors that had survived conditioning. The apparently early alphabetaT-cell count recovery about two months after transplant was reportedly dependent on only several hundred rapidly expanded clones derived from non-depleted graft cells. Hyperexpanded clone frequencies declined over subsequent months; after one year, T-cell counts and TCRbeta diversity were mostly attributed to newly produced T cells.

Library prep was done by PCR. Sequencing instrument: Illumina HiSeq 2500. TCR library preparation used molecular barcoding, with unique molecular identifiers applied to normalize quantification of the TCRbeta repertoire. The public reads were quality trimmed at Q25 with fastp and then assembled into clones with MiXCR by TCRdb, keeping productive beta chains. For every CDR3 protein sequence, its rows merge into one entry that carries the most common genes and DNA. Within this sample are around 8,800 distinct CDR3 sequences, with approximately 15% of them counted one time only. The ten most abundant clones make up 88% of the sample.

The chain is assembled from TRBV4-3 and TRBJ2-2; 15 bases in between match TRBD2. The receptor comes from a girl less than two years old who had a stem cell transplant for combined immunodeficiency, so the T cells may come from the graft donor. Material: PBMCs, mostly from graft donor cells, obtained 60 days after TCRalphabeta/CD19-depleted stem cell transplant. DNA sequence: TGCGCCAGCAGTTGGGGACTAGCGGGAGGAGACACCGGGGAGCTGTTTTTT. This is translated as CASSWGLAGGDTGELFF.